This T cell receptor beta chain was recorded in a study of cytomegalovirus exposure and HLA in healthy donors. Whole-study findings and limits: The authors enumerated around 150 TCR beta chains as linked to cytomegalovirus. According to reports, the classifier identified cytomegalovirus status with high specificity and sensitivity.

In the case of this clone: What it binds is not known.

The repertoire was sequenced with immunoSEQ multiplex PCR; TCRdb's copy has only in-frame clones and lacks some. The data hold about 200,000 clones, with around 83% observed a single time. The origin of this receptor is a woman younger than 45 in good health and CMV-seropositive. Source material: PBMCs.

CDR3 coding DNA: TGTGCCACCAGCAGAGAATGGGTGCGGCAAGAGACCCAGTACTTC. Translation: CATSREWVRQETQYF. The rearrangement links TRBV15 to TRBJ2-5; D unclear. This CDR3 is built from 15 residues. V lost 0 bases, J lost 2 bases, and 10 bases lay in between. Germline V gene lookup returns CDR1 LNHNV and CDR2 YYDKDF (reference sequence).